These 15 T cell receptor beta chains came from one sample sequenced in a study of cytomegalovirus exposure and HLA in healthy donors. 60 Vbeta and 13 Jbeta primers were used in PCR. Data came from immunoSEQ multiplex PCR; TCRdb stores just in-frame clones and leaves some out. The repertoire has under 200,000 clones, just under 80% of them found once; the top ten carry 1%. Sequencing was carried out using PBMCs. These receptors were taken from a woman between 45 and 65 years old in good health and CMV-seropositive.

The V gene is TRBV6-4, the J gene TRBJ2-1, with 7 bases that match TRBD1. CDR1 MRHNA and CDR2 SNTAGT come from the germline V gene. The trim removed 0 bases at V and 4 bases at J, leaving 0 bases unmatched. The CDR3 consists of 14 residues. The CDR3 region has the DNA TGTGCCAGCAGTGACTCGACAGGGTACAATGAGCAGTTCTTC. Amino acid sequence: CASSDSTGYNEQFF.

The chain combines TRBV7-9 with TRBJ1-2; 7 nucleotides line up with TRBD1. Germline CDR1 and CDR2: SEHNR and FQNEAQ (reference sequence). CDR3 length: 14 amino acids. V was clipped by 1 base and J by 3 bases; unmatched bases: 2. The CDR3 sequence: CASSLGQGDYGYTF. The CDR3, as DNA: TGTGCCAGCAGCTTAGGACAGGGAGACTATGGCTACACCTTC.

The rearrangement joins TRBV4-3 to TRBJ2-3; the match to TRBD2 covers 9 bases. The germline CDR1 and CDR2 sequences are LGHNA and YSLEER. The V segment lost 0 bases and the J segment 5 bases; nucleotides outside the gene matches: 6. CDR3 length equals 16 residues. Here the CDR3 reads CASSQEVAGAIDTQYF. DNA of the CDR3: TGCGCCAGCAGCCAAGAGGTAGCGGGAGCAATAGATACGCAGTATTTT.

This chain links TRBV4-2 with TRBJ2-7; a weak D match, TRBD2 (5 bases). Between the trimmed V and J ends, which lost 4 bases and 6 bases, there was a span of 16 bases. This CDR3 spans 14 amino acids. Germline V gene lookup returns CDR1 LGHNA and CDR2 YNFKEQ. CDR3 bases: TGTGCCAGCAGCCCGCTGACGGGGTTCGGCGAGCAGTACTTC. Its protein product is CASSPLTGFGEQYF.

A few counts support this clone. The chain links TRBV6-1 to TRBJ2-7, with no clear D. The V gene's germline CDR1 is MNHNS and CDR2 SASEGT. The CDR3 is 14 amino acids. With 1 base removed from V and 0 bases from J, the gap between germline ends came to 7 bases. CDR3 residues: CASSEEPSSYEQYF. DNA for the CDR3: TGTGCCAGCAGTGAAGAACCCAGCTCCTACGAGCAGTACTTC.

This chain connects TRBV19 to TRBJ1-1, with 7 bases fitting TRBD1. CDR1 is LNHDA, CDR2 SQIVND, per germline (reference sequence). V lost 6 bases, J lost 4 bases, and 11 bases stayed unmatched. The CDR3 spans 15 residues. The CDR3 DNA follows: TGTGCCAGTAGAATGACAGGGTCTAGAGGCACTGAAGCTTTCTTT. Its protein is CASRMTGSRGTEAFF.

As to this clone: An end of the junction does not agree with germline; a read error may underlie this. The chain recombines TRBV7-7 with TRBJ2-7, with a tentative D call TRBD1 (5 bases). Germline lookup yields CDR1 SSHAT and CDR2 FNYEAQ (reference sequence). This CDR3 contains 13 residues. CDR3 sequence (DNA): TGTGCTAGCAGCAGTTTACAGGCTTCCGAGCAGTACTTC. It encodes CASSSLQASEQYF. The complete variable domain, with remaining parts taken from reference TRBV7-7 and TRBJ2-7, reads GAGVSQSPRYKVTKRGQDVTLRCDPISSHATLYWYQQALGQGPEFLTYFNYEAQPDKSGLPSDRFSAERPEGSISTLTIQRTEQRDSAMYRCASSSLQASEQYFGPGTRLTVT.

The J gene is TRBJ1-1, the V gene TRBV27; D is ambiguous. The CDR3 spans 15 residues. Trimming stripped 5 bases from V and 0 bases from J, with 13 bases between. The germline V gene encodes CDR1 MNHEY and CDR2 SMNVEV (reference sequence). In DNA form, the CDR3 reads TGTGCCAGCAGTCCGCCACAGAGAATGAACACTGAAGCTTTCTTT. It is translated as CASSPPQRMNTEAFF.

The rearrangement joins TRBV19 to TRBJ2-5; 14 bases agree with TRBD2. After removal of 5 bases from V and 5 bases from J, the junction contained 13 bases not matched to a gene. CDR3 length equals 18 residues. CDR1 is LNHDA, CDR2 SQIVND, per germline (reference sequence). CDR3 protein: CASSPRTSGRSKSETQYF. In DNA, the CDR3 is TGTGCCAGTAGTCCTCGGACTAGCGGGAGGTCGAAGTCTGAGACCCAGTACTTC.

The rearrangement links TRBV7-8 to TRBJ2-7, with a tentative D call TRBD1 (6 bases). V lost 3 bases, J lost 3 bases, and 9 bases lay in between. The CDR3 has 13 residues. The germline V gene encodes CDR1 SGHVS and CDR2 FQNEAQ. The CDR3 protein is CASSFGQSYEQYF. The CDR3 DNA reads TGTGCCAGCAGCTTTGGACAGAGCTACGAGCAGTACTTC. The full variable domain, in which reference TRBV7-8 and TRBJ2-7 provide the parts outside the CDR3, is GAGVSQSPRYKVAKRGQDVALRCDPISGHVSLFWYQQALGQGPEFLTYFQNEAQLDKSGLPSDRFFAERPEGSVSTLKIQRTQQEDSAVYLCASSFGQSYEQYFGPGTRLTVT.

CDR3 DNA sequence: TGTGCCAGCAGCTTAAGAAGGGCGCAGGGGGCCAAAAACATTCAGTACTTC. Translating it yields CASSLRRAQGAKNIQYF. The V and J genes are TRBV7-8 and TRBJ2-4, with D perhaps matching TRBD1 (6 bases). Trimming left V 2 bases short and J 1 base short, with 15 bases between. Per germline, CDR1 SGHVS and CDR2 FQNEAQ. The CDR3 is made up of 17 amino acids.

This clone showed up just once. The rearrangement joins TRBV27 to TRBJ1-5, with TRBD1 as a possible D gene (5 bases). The CDR3 loop spans 17 amino acids. The V and J ends lost 0 bases and 1 base respectively, with 13 bases between them. The V gene's germline CDR1 is MNHEY and CDR2 SMNVEV (reference sequence). The CDR3 loop reads CASSLSRRGGSNQPQHF. Here the CDR3 DNA reads TGTGCCAGCAGTTTATCGAGGAGGGGAGGGAGCAATCAGCCCCAGCATTTT.

CDR3 amino acids: CASSQDKTTRQFF. In DNA form, the CDR3 reads TGTGCCAGCAGCCAAGATAAGACAACCCGCCAGTTCTTC. The gene calls are TRBV4-2 and TRBJ2-1, with unresolved D. The CDR3 covers 13 residues. V lost 0 bases, J lost 13 bases, and 13 bases lay in between. Germline CDR1 and CDR2: LGHNA and YNFKEQ.

The CDR3 loop reads CASSQAGQGIYEQYF. DNA for the CDR3: TGTGCCAGCAGCCAGGCGGGACAGGGGATTTACGAGCAGTACTTC. The V gene is TRBV4-2, the J gene TRBJ2-5, with 10 bases that match TRBD1. With the DNA end fitting TRBJ2-7 better, the J assignment may be wrong. Germline V lookup: CDR1 LGHNA, CDR2 YNFKEQ. The CDR3 consists of 15 residues.

This chain joins TRBV4-3 and TRBJ2-7, with D possibly matching TRBD1 (5 bases). The V end lost 4 bases, the J end lost 2 bases, and 12 bases lay between the germline ends. The CDR3 consists of 14 residues. Germline CDR1 reads LGHNA; CDR2 reads YSLEER. CDR3 region: CASSLRAGAYEQYF. The CDR3 DNA reads as TGCGCCAGCAGCCTCAGGGCCGGCGCCTACGAGCAGTACTTC.